This T cell receptor (beta chain) was found in a study of STAT5B mutations in CD4+ large granular lymphocyte leukemia. Overall study context: Among healthy donors, a particular HLA allele went with more CDR3 'QG' motifs. General study points: No patients shared main leukemic clonotypes, though less than 30% appeared at low frequency elsewhere. TRBV06-family usage was enriched in top patient clones (8/27) versus controls (2/35). CD4-sorted patient repertoires seemed more clonal than healthy CD4+ repertoires.

In regard to this clone: Its antigen is still unknown.

Clones were read by immunoSEQ multiplex PCR, and TCRdb kept only the in-frame ones, dropping some. The sample contains 32,000 or so clones, around 81% of which appear only once. The CDR3 has 12 amino acids. The ends were cut back, 8 bases at V and 2 bases at J, with 10 bases in the middle. Germline CDR1 is SNHLY and CDR2 is FYNNEI. The sample taken for sequencing was CD4+ T cells from blood buffy coats. The TCR comes from a human donor in good health. The chain is built from TRBV2 and TRBJ2-7; D remains ambiguous. The CDR3 DNA sequence: TGTGCCAGCGGCCGGGTCCCCTACGAGCAGTACTTC. This gives the protein CASGRVPYEQYF.